Presented here are 10 T cell receptor beta chains from one specimen sequenced in a study of cytomegalovirus exposure and HLA in healthy donors. Generated by immunoSEQ multiplex PCR, the TCRdb table keeps only in-frame clones and is missing some. The sample holds roughly 120,000 clones, roughly 84% seen once. The specimen was PBMCs. Receptor source: a woman between 25 and 40 years old in good health and CMV-seronegative.

This chain joins TRBV7-8 and TRBJ2-7; D unresolved. Trimming removed 5 bases from V and 3 bases from J, with 17 bases in between. The length of the CDR3 is 15 residues. Germline CDR1 and CDR2: SGHVS and FQNEAQ. The CDR3 protein is CASSRSMAPFYEQYF. The CDR3 DNA reads as TGTGCCAGCAGCCGTTCAATGGCCCCCTTCTACGAGCAGTACTTC.

The chain combines TRBV4-3 with TRBJ2-5, with TRBD1 matching 9 bases. The CDR3 spans 15 residues. J was trimmed by 4 bases and V by 1 base; bases with no gene match: 4. CDR1 and CDR2 (germline): LGHNA, YSLEER. The CDR3 region is CASSQGQGGGETQYF. The CDR3 region has the DNA TGCGCCAGCAGCCAAGGACAGGGGGGGGGAGAGACCCAGTACTTC.

This chain links TRBV6-5 with TRBJ2-7; tentatively, D is TRBD2 (6 bases). This CDR3 is 15 amino acids long. V was cut by 4 bases and J by 1 base, with 14 bases left in between. Per germline, CDR1 MNHEY and CDR2 SVGAGI. The CDR3 sequence: CASSFGGGGSYEQYF. The CDR3 DNA sequence: TGTGCCAGCAGTTTCGGTGGAGGAGGGTCCTACGAGCAGTACTTC.

J is TRBJ2-1 and V is TRBV10-3; 15 bases agree with TRBD2. CDR1 ENHRY and CDR2 SYGVKD come from the germline V gene. The CDR3 runs to 16 residues. The V gene end was trimmed by 4 bases and the J gene end by 7 bases; junction bases not matched to a gene: 5. CDR3 amino acids: CAISGTSGGAVNEQFF. The CDR3 DNA sequence: TGTGCCATCAGTGGGACTAGCGGGGGGGCCGTAAATGAGCAGTTCTTC.

The V call is TRBV28, the J call TRBJ1-1; D possibly corresponds to TRBD1 (5 bases). This CDR3 region has 16 residues. Trimming removed 5 bases from V and 5 bases from J, with 21 bases in between. Germline V lookup: CDR1 MDHEN, CDR2 SYDVKM. CDR3 residues: CASSTAMGLTSTEAFF. The DNA of the CDR3 is TGTGCCAGCAGTACTGCTATGGGACTGACGAGTACTGAAGCTTTCTTT.

This clone has more than one count but fewer than ten. The chain carries TRBV30 and TRBJ1-2; possibly TRBD1 for D (6 bases). The CDR3 has 13 amino acids. Germline CDR1 reads GTSNPN; CDR2 reads SVGIG (reference sequence). Trimming took 2 bases from V and 4 from J, leaving 11 bases between them. CDR3 nucleotides: TGTGCCTGGAGTCTACAGGGCTCCTATGGCTACACCTTC. Its translation is CAWSLQGSYGYTF.

This sequence joins TRBV7-2 and TRBJ2-7; the match to TRBD1 covers 8 bases. Trimming removed 5 bases from V and 6 bases from J; junction bases left unmatched: 9. Germline V CDR1 and CDR2: SGHTA, FQGNSA. The CDR3 has 14 amino acids. The CDR3 DNA is TGTGCCAGCAGCCGGGACCAGGGGGCAAGCGAGCAGTACTTC. Translating gives CASSRDQGASEQYF.

The V and J genes are TRBV27 and TRBJ2-1, with 9 bases that match TRBD1. The germline CDR1 and CDR2 sequences are MNHEY and SMNVEV (reference sequence). J lost 4 bases, V lost 6 bases, and 4 bases had no gene match. The CDR3 is made up of 14 amino acids. The DNA for the CDR3 is TGTGCCAGCAGCCTGGGGACAGGGTACAATGAGCAGTTCTTC. Its protein product is CASSLGTGYNEQFF.

This chain links TRBV2 with TRBJ1-2, with TRBD1 identical over 11 bases. V shed 4 bases and J 2 bases; nucleotides not matched to a gene: 3. The CDR3 sequence is 15 residues long. Germline V gives CDR1 SNHLY, CDR2 FYNNEI. The CDR3 loop reads CASSGGTGGNYGYTF. CDR3 in DNA: TGTGCCAGCAGTGGAGGGACAGGGGGGAACTATGGCTACACCTTC.

The chain recombines TRBV7-2 with TRBJ1-6, with D uncertain. The CDR3 has 15 amino acids. Per the germline V gene, CDR1 is SGHTA and CDR2 is FQGNSA. V was clipped by 6 bases and J by 0 bases, with 9 bases between them. The CDR3 sequence: CASRNPSSYNSPLHF. CDR3 nucleotide sequence: TGTGCCAGCAGAAACCCGAGCTCCTATAATTCACCCCTCCACTTT.